These 27 T cell receptor beta chains share one sample of origin, sequenced in a study of control samples from healthy donors and cancer patients. Produced via immunoSEQ multiplex PCR; TCRdb's table is partial and in-frame only. This table holds around 130,000 clones, around nine tenths found once. The sample taken for sequencing was blood. These receptors all stem from a man younger than 40 in good health.

This clone has a single count. V is TRBV11-2 and J is TRBJ1-1, with a possible D match to TRBD1 (5 bases). The germline gives CDR1 SGHAT, CDR2 FQNNGV. Trimming took off 3 bases at V and 2 bases at J, with 19 bases between the two ends. The CDR3 length is 17 residues. CDR3 loop: CASSFQTGTPLNTEAFF. The CDR3 DNA is TGTGCCAGCAGCTTCCAAACCGGGACTCCTTTAAACACTGAAGCTTTCTTT. Drawing the rest from reference TRBV11-2 and TRBJ1-1, the complete variable domain is EAGVAQSPRYKIIEKRQSVAFWCNPISGHATLYWYQQILGQGPKLLIQFQNNGVVDDSQLPKDRFSAERLKGVDSTLKIQPAKLEDSAVYLCASSFQTGTPLNTEAFFGQGTRLTVV.

The gene calls are TRBV12-5 and TRBJ1-5; D is unclear. Trimming stripped 1 base from V and 7 bases from J, with 5 bases between. From germline, CDR1 is LGHNT and CDR2 FRNRAP. The CDR3 runs 12 residues. CDR3 sequence reads: CASGLGEQPQHF. In DNA, the CDR3 is TGTGCTAGTGGTTTGGGGGAACAGCCCCAGCATTTT.

The J gene is TRBJ1-3, the V gene TRBV6-5; D remains unclear. CDR3 length: 14 residues. Germline lookup yields CDR1 MNHEY and CDR2 SVGAGI. The ends were cut back, 8 bases at V and 2 bases at J, with 13 bases in the middle. In nucleotides, the CDR3 is TGTGCCAGCTTTGCGTGGGGTGCTGGAAACACCATATATTTT. This codes for CASFAWGAGNTIYF.

This chain connects TRBV18 to TRBJ1-4; unclear D gene. Germline loops: CDR1 KGHSH, CDR2 LQKENI. Between the trimmed V and J ends, which lost 3 bases and 7 bases, there was a span of 9 bases. The CDR3 length is 13 residues. CDR3 DNA: TGTGCCAGCTCACCGGATAGGGTTGAAAAACTGTTTTTT. Its translation: CASSPDRVEKLFF. Looking up the rest from reference TRBV18 and TRBJ1-4 gives the full variable domain: NAGVMQNPRHLVRRRGQEARLRCSPMKGHSHVYWYRQLPEEGLKFMVYLQKENIIDESGMPKERFSAEFPKEGPSILRIQQVVRGDSAAYFCASSPDRVEKLFFGSGTQLSVL.

To note about this clone: The same CDR3 can be traced to other DNA sequences in this sample. The chain links TRBV9 to TRBJ2-7, with D perhaps TRBD2 (7 bases). Germline CDR1 reads SGDLS; CDR2 reads YYNGEE. The CDR3 sequence is 18 residues long. The V and J ends lost 0 bases and 4 bases respectively, with 23 bases between them. CDR3 nucleotides: TGTGCCAGCAGCGTAGAGGAGGGGGTGGGCGGGGGCGTATACGAGCAGTACTTC. It codes for CASSVEEGVGGGVYEQYF.

The CDR3 DNA reads TGTGCCACCAGTGACGGGGGGCAAGGGAGCTATGGCTACACCTTC. It specifies CATSDGGQGSYGYTF. This chain joins TRBV24-1 and TRBJ1-2; possible D gene TRBD1, 6 bases. The CDR3 contains 15 residues. Germline CDR1 KGHDR, CDR2 SFDVKD. V lost 4 bases and J lost 4, with 15 bases in between.

This clone was found once. J is TRBJ1-1 and V is TRBV4-1, with D unclear. Germline lookup yields CDR1 MGHRA and CDR2 YSYEKL. The V end lost 1 base, the J end lost 1 base, and 13 bases lay between the germline ends. The CDR3 spans 16 residues. The CDR3 DNA is TGCGCCAGCAGCCAAGGAGTCGGTTGGGAGAACACTGAAGCTTTCTTT. Translating gives CASSQGVGWENTEAFF.

This clone was detected once. The gene calls are TRBV5-1 and TRBJ1-2, with 7 bases fitting TRBD1. Germline V gives CDR1 SGHRS, CDR2 YFSETQ. J lost 2 bases, V lost 6 bases, and 4 bases had no gene match. This CDR3 has 13 amino acids. CDR3: CASTTTGNYGYTF. The CDR3, as DNA: TGCGCCAGCACCACGACAGGGAACTATGGCTACACCTTC.

CDR3 loop: CASSIGTLDNSPLHF. The CDR3 nucleotides are TGCGCCAGCAGCATAGGGACACTGGATAATTCACCCCTCCACTTT. This chain joins TRBV5-1 and TRBJ1-6, with D possibly TRBD1 on 6 matching bases. V was shortened by 4 bases and J by 5 bases, with 13 bases between the two germline ends. The CDR3 spans 15 residues. Germline V gives CDR1 SGHRS, CDR2 YFSETQ.

The V gene is TRBV7-2, the J gene TRBJ1-5; weak D call: TRBD1 (5 bases). Germline CDR1 is SGHTA and CDR2 is FQGNSA. The CDR3 runs to 14 residues. Trimming stripped 2 bases from V and 7 bases from J, with 12 bases between. The CDR3 nucleotides read TGTGCCAGCAGCTTACAGGGCGGCGGCCAGCCCCAGCATTTT. It translates to CASSLQGGGQPQHF.

The chain links TRBV28 to TRBJ2-2; TRBD2 matches at 14 bases. Looked up from germline, CDR1 is MDHEN and CDR2 is SYDVKM. CDR3 length: 17 residues. The J segment lost 5 bases and the V segment lost 5 bases, leaving 7 bases of the junction unmatched. CDR3 DNA sequence: TGTGCCAGCAGTCCCCCGGGACTAGCGGGGGATACCGGGGAGCTGTTTTTT. It encodes CASSPPGLAGDTGELFF.

The table lists this clone with a few counts. The V call is TRBV10-3, the J call TRBJ1-1, with D possibly matching TRBD1 (6 bases). Germline CDR1 ENHRY, CDR2 SYGVKD. This CDR3 is built from 16 residues. V shed 6 bases and J shed 2 bases, with 19 bases lying between them. The CDR3 DNA reads as TGTGCCATCAGCGAAGTCAGGGGAGGCCCCAACACTGAAGCTTTCTTT. Translating gives CAISEVRGGPNTEAFF.

V gene TRBV4-1 combines with J gene TRBJ1-2, with D tentatively TRBD1 (5 bases). The length of the CDR3 is 14 residues. The germline V gene encodes CDR1 MGHRA and CDR2 YSYEKL. V was pared by 0 bases and J by 2 bases, with 7 bases between. The CDR3 loop reads CASSQEQGNYGYTF. The CDR3 DNA reads as TGCGCCAGCAGCCAAGAGCAGGGAAACTATGGCTACACCTTC.

This clone has only a few counts. J is TRBJ1-5 and V is TRBV5-4; 9 bases fit TRBD1. The CDR3 spans 20 residues. Trimming cost V 4 bases and J 3 bases; bases outside gene matches: 20. Germline CDR1 is SGHNT and CDR2 is YYREEE (reference sequence). CDR3 in amino acids: CASSRLTVTGGDLFNQPQHF. The CDR3 DNA reads TGTGCCAGCAGCCGCCTAACGGTAACAGGGGGCGATCTCTTCAATCAGCCCCAGCATTTT.

This clone was recorded a few times. The chain couples TRBV11-2 to TRBJ2-1; 11 bases fit TRBD1. Trimming took 1 base from V and 3 from J; bases not matched to a gene: 5. Germline V gene lookup returns CDR1 SGHAT and CDR2 FQNNGV. The CDR3 covers 17 residues. CDR3 in amino acids: CASSLVWGQGDYNEQFF. The CDR3 bases are TGTGCCAGCAGCTTAGTTTGGGGACAGGGGGACTACAATGAGCAGTTCTTC.

J is TRBJ2-1 and V is TRBV5-1; TRBD2 aligns across 14 bases. In germline, CDR1 is SGHRS, CDR2 YFSETQ. V shed 4 bases, J shed 5 bases, and the junction held 5 bases outside the gene matches. CDR3 length equals 16 residues. CDR3 amino acids: CASSPLTSGRDNEQFF. CDR3 in DNA: TGCGCCAGCAGCCCCCTGACTAGCGGGAGGGACAATGAGCAGTTCTTC.

The genes are TRBV12-3 or TRBV12-4 and TRBJ1-6; no reliable D call. This CDR3 has 13 residues. Between the trimmed V and J ends, which lost 2 bases and 5 bases, there was a span of 4 bases. The CDR3 DNA sequence: TGTGCCAGCAGTTTACGGGATAATTCACCCCTCCACTTT. Residues: CASSLRDNSPLHF.

This clone was found a few times. This chain connects TRBV24-1 to TRBJ2-3, with 12 nucleotides matching TRBD2. V trimming: 5 bases; J trimming: 6 bases; junction bases outside the gene matches: 5. CDR1 KGHDR and CDR2 SFDVKD come from the germline V gene. This CDR3 has 15 amino acids. CDR3 coding DNA: TGTGCCACCAGTGCAGCTAGCGGGGGGGCGGATACGCAGTATTTT. This encodes CATSAASGGADTQYF.

The chain links TRBV9 to TRBJ1-3; 7 nucleotides match TRBD1. The germline CDR1 and CDR2 sequences are SGDLS and YYNGEE. The CDR3 spans 15 residues. J lost 4 bases, V lost 4 bases, and 8 bases had no gene match. The CDR3 loop reads CASSTQGGKGNTIYF. DNA for the CDR3: TGTGCCAGCAGCACCCAGGGGGGCAAAGGAAACACCATATATTTT.

The chain links TRBV6-1 to TRBJ2-3, with TRBD2 identical over 9 bases. Germline CDR1 reads MNHNS; CDR2 reads SASEGT. This CDR3 contains 15 residues. V lost 2 bases and J lost 4; bases outside the gene matches: 4. The CDR3 sequence: CASSESGGRADTQYF. The CDR3 bases are TGTGCCAGCAGTGAAAGCGGGGGGCGAGCAGATACGCAGTATTTT.

The genes are TRBV6-5 and TRBJ1-1; D gene ambiguous. This CDR3 contains 13 residues. Trimming removed 7 bases at V and 1 base at J, with 10 bases between. Germline lookup yields CDR1 MNHEY and CDR2 SVGAGI. CDR3 residues: CASNRVGNTEAFF. The CDR3 nucleotides read TGTGCCAGCAACCGGGTAGGGAACACTGAAGCTTTCTTT.

V is TRBV29-1 and J is TRBJ1-2; 8 nucleotides match TRBD1. V lost 6 bases, J lost 2 bases, and 5 bases stayed unmatched. Germline loops: CDR1 SQVTM, CDR2 ANQGSEA. The CDR3 covers 13 residues. CDR3 coding DNA: TGCAGCGTCGGGGACAGGTTAAACTATGGCTACACCTTC. Its translation is CSVGDRLNYGYTF. Variable domain in full (rest from reference TRBV29-1 and TRBJ1-2): SAVISQKPSRDICQRGTSLTIQCQVDSQVTMMFWYRQQPGQSLTLIATANQGSEATYESGFVIDKFPISRPNLTFSTLTVSNMSPEDSSIYLCSVGDRLNYGYTFGSGTRLTVV.

The sample holds many counts of this clone. This chain links TRBV2 with TRBJ1-2; a weak D match, TRBD1 (5 bases). CDR1 and CDR2 from the germline V gene are SNHLY and FYNNEI. This CDR3 has 11 amino acids. V dropped 6 bases and J dropped 9 bases, with 11 bases sitting between them. DNA for the CDR3: TGTGCCAGCAGGGCCCAGGGTAGCTACACCTTC. It encodes CASRAQGSYTF.

The chain links TRBV19 to TRBJ2-3, with D possibly TRBD1 on 5 matching bases. Germline V gives CDR1 LNHDA, CDR2 SQIVND (reference sequence). Trimming shortened V by 7 bases and J by 2 bases, and 10 bases separated the two germline ends. CDR3 size: 13 residues. The CDR3 nucleotides read TGTGCCAGTACGATGGGGCCCACAGATACGCAGTATTTT. Amino acids: CASTMGPTDTQYF. Together with reference TRBV19 and TRBJ2-3, the CDR3 gives the full variable domain: DGGITQSPKYLFRKEGQNVTLSCEQNLNHDAMYWYRQDPGQGLRLIYYSQIVNDFQKGDIAEGYSVSREKKESFPLTVTSAQKNPTAFYLCASTMGPTDTQYFGPGTRLTVL.

The chain carries TRBV5-5 and TRBJ1-1; maybe TRBD1 (5 bases). Trimming removed 7 bases at V and 4 bases at J, with 23 bases between. The CDR3 has 16 residues. Germline CDR1 is SGHKS and CDR2 is YYEKEE (reference sequence). CDR3 region: CASYRSGNRGATEAFF. As DNA, the CDR3 is TGTGCCAGCTACCGCAGTGGGAACCGTGGGGCCACTGAAGCTTTCTTT.

The gene calls are TRBV3-1 (or the pseudogene TRBV3-2) and TRBJ1-5; TRBD1 might be the D (5 bases). This CDR3 comprises 14 residues. Germline CDR1 reads LGHDT; CDR2 reads YNNKEL (reference sequence). Trimming took 4 bases from V and 6 from J, leaving 13 bases between them. CDR3 coding DNA: TGTGCCAGCAGCCCGGGGGGGATTGGTCAGCCCCAGCATTTT. This translates into CASSPGGIGQPQHF.

The chain links TRBV7-6 to TRBJ1-4; no clear D gene. Germline V gives CDR1 SGHVS, CDR2 FNYEAQ. Deletions cut 4 bases from V and 0 bases from J, with 9 bases between. The CDR3 has 15 residues. CDR3 bases: TGTGCCAGCAGCTGGACCGATGCAACTAATGAAAAACTGTTTTTT. Protein: CASSWTDATNEKLFF. The full variable domain, rest sourced from reference TRBV7-6 and TRBJ1-4, is GAGVSQSPRYKVTKRGQDVALRCDPISGHVSLYWYRQALGQGPEFLTYFNYEAQQDKSGLPNDRFSAERPEGSISTLTIQRTEQRDSAMYRCASSWTDATNEKLFFGSGTQLSVL.